This T cell receptor beta chain was captured by sequencing in a study of blood T cell repertoires in COVID-19. The data were produced by immunoSEQ multiplex PCR, yet TCRdb's version contains in-frame clones alone and is incomplete. The top ten hold 20% of the sample, which has 200,000 or so clones, roughly 84% seen once. CDR1 and CDR2 (germline): LGHDT, YNNKEL (reference sequence). The CDR3 contains 16 residues. Trimming shortened V by 0 bases and J by 7 bases, and 16 bases separated the two germline ends. This rearrangement joins TRBV3-1 (or the pseudogene TRBV3-2) to TRBJ2-1; D is possibly TRBD2 (7 bases). The TCR sequence derives from a human donor in a cohort sampled during active COVID-19. Sequences were obtained from peripheral blood. The CDR3 DNA sequence: TGTGCCAGCAGCCAAGATATGAGGGGGGGCAGGAATGAGCAGTTCTTC. It translates to CASSQDMRGGRNEQFF.